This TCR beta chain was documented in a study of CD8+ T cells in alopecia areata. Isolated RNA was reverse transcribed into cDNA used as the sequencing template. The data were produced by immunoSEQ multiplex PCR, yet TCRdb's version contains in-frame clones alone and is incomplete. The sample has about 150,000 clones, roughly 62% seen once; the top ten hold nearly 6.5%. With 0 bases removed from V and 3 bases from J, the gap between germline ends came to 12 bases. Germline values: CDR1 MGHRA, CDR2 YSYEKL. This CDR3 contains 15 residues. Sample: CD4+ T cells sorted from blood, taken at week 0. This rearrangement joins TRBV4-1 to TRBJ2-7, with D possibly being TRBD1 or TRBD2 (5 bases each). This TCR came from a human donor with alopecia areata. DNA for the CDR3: TGCGCCAGCAGCCAAGAAAGGGTGGGGGTCTACGAGCAGTACTTC. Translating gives CASSQERVGVYEQYF.